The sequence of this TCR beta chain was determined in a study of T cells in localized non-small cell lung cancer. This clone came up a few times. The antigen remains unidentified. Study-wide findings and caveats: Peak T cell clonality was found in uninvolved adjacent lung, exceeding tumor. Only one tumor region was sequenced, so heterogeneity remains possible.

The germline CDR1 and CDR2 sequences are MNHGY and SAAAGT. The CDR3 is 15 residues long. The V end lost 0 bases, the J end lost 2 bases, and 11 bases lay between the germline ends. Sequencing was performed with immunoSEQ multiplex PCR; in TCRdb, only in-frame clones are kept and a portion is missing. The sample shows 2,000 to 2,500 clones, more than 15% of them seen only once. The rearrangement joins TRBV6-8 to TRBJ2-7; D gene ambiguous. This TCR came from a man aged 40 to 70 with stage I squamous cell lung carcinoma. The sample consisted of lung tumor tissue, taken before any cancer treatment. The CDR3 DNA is TGTGCCAGCAGTTACTCGGTGGTCGTGGCCTACGAGCAGTACTTC. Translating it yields CASSYSVVVAYEQYF.